Presented here are 2 T cell receptor beta chains from one specimen sequenced in a study of blood T cell repertoires in COVID-19. The data were produced by immunoSEQ multiplex PCR, yet TCRdb's version contains in-frame clones alone and is incomplete. This table has more than 250,000 clones, roughly 86% appearing once. The sequencing sample was made of PBMCs or T cells enriched from blood (not recorded which). The receptors were sampled from a woman aged 18-29 years who had recovered from COVID-19.

The chain links TRBV7-9 to TRBJ1-2; weak D call: TRBD1 (6 bases). The CDR3 sequence is 15 residues long. V gave up 1 base and J gave up 3 bases, with 12 bases separating them. Germline CDR1 is SEHNR and CDR2 is FQNEAQ (reference sequence). The CDR3 DNA is TGTGCCAGCAGCTTAGTACGCAGGGGAGACTATGGCTACACCTTC. As protein: CASSLVRRGDYGYTF.

V is TRBV11-3 and J is TRBJ2-7; 9 bases are a match to TRBD2. Losses at the gene ends were 5 bases for V and 3 bases for J; bases not matched to a gene: 8. CDR1 and CDR2 from the germline V gene are SGHNT and YENEEA. There are 15 residues in the CDR3. The DNA of the CDR3 is TGTGCCAGCAGCCGATCGGCTAGCGGGGACTACGAGCAGTACTTC. Translated, it gives CASSRSASGDYEQYF.